What follows is one T cell receptor (beta chain) and its context. The antigen is not known. The data are from a study of cytomegalovirus exposure and HLA in healthy donors. Study summary: Researchers found that about 82% of around 400 genotyped donors fell within the Caucasian-associated ancestry cluster.

Primers for the PCR totalled 60 Vbeta and 13 Jbeta. Sequenced by immunoSEQ multiplex PCR; TCRdb stores in-frame clones only, minus some. The sample shows approximately 120,000 clones, over 75% of them seen only once. Points from the study as a whole: An Asian-associated ancestry cluster reportedly showed fewer N-insertions than the approximately 700-donor mean in a later analysis. Presence/absence analyses treated sequencing depth as roughly uniform across donors. Follow-up analysis seemed to connect common viral pathogens with several of the most significant clusters identified.

Sequencing was performed on PBMCs. The source is a man between 18 and 29 years old in good health and CMV-seropositive.

This chain's CDR3 is CASRSGVAGGYNEQFF. DNA for the CDR3: TGCGCCAGCAGATCCGGGGTAGCGGGAGGGTACAATGAGCAGTTCTTC. This chain joins TRBV5-1 and TRBJ2-1; TRBD2 matches 11 bases. Unmatched junction bases numbered 8, after V lost 5 bases and J lost 4 bases. The germline V gene has CDR1 SGHRS and CDR2 YFSETQ. This CDR3 has 16 amino acids.